The 23 T cell receptor beta chains given below trace back to one sample, sequenced in a study of blood T cell repertoires in COVID-19. Measured with immunoSEQ multiplex PCR; TCRdb has only the in-frame clones, and not every one. Altogether more than 65,000 clones are present, about four fifths being singletons, with the ten largest covering roughly 13%. The material sequenced was peripheral blood. The source of these receptors is a woman of 80 years or more with acute or convalescent COVID-19.

This chain connects TRBV19 to TRBJ1-2; D possibly corresponds to TRBD1 (5 bases). V lost 1 base, J lost 4 bases, and 10 bases lay in between. Germline assignment: CDR1 LNHDA and CDR2 SQIVND (reference sequence). CDR3 size: 14 residues. For the CDR3, the DNA is TGTGCCAGTAGTATAGCGGAGGGACCCTATGGCTACACCTTC. Translating it yields CASSIAEGPYGYTF.

The chain is built from TRBV12-3 or TRBV12-4 and TRBJ2-5; D perhaps matches TRBD2 (5 bases). CDR3 length equals 13 residues. Trimming pared 4 bases from V and 1 base from J, leaving 7 bases between. The CDR3 reads CASSSGVQETQYF. CDR3 sequence (DNA): TGTGCCAGCAGTTCCGGGGTCCAAGAGACCCAGTACTTC.

This clone came up once. The sample carries other DNA sequences with the same CDR3. The chain joins TRBV6-5 to TRBJ1-1; D is unclear. Germline V lookup: CDR1 MNHEY, CDR2 SVGAGI. Between the trimmed V and J ends, which lost 0 bases and 7 bases, there was a span of 12 bases. The CDR3 runs to 14 residues. The CDR3 DNA follows: TGTGCCAGCAGTTACTCGACACCCCGGGGTGAAGCTTTCTTT. Protein product: CASSYSTPRGEAFF.

The CDR3 loop reads CASSSGLAGKSYNEQFF. The CDR3 coding sequence is TGTGCCAGCAGCTCAGGACTAGCGGGGAAATCCTACAATGAGCAGTTCTTC. The rearrangement joins TRBV11-2 to TRBJ2-1, with TRBD2 identical over 12 bases. Germline lookup yields CDR1 SGHAT and CDR2 FQNNGV. This CDR3 spans 17 amino acids. After removal of 4 bases from V and 1 base from J, the junction contained 5 bases not matched to a gene.

The chain links TRBV6-5 to TRBJ2-7, with no clear D. The CDR3 runs 12 residues. Trimming pared 6 bases from V and 4 bases from J, leaving 10 bases between. Per germline, CDR1 MNHEY and CDR2 SVGAGI. CDR3 coding DNA: TGTGCCAGCAGCCAAGGAGTTTACGAGCAGTACTTC. Its protein is CASSQGVYEQYF.

The rearrangement joins TRBV10-3 to TRBJ2-1, with 9 bases matching TRBD2. CDR3 length equals 15 residues. After removal of 2 bases from V and 5 bases from J, the junction contained 4 bases not matched to a gene. CDR1 is ENHRY, CDR2 SYGVKD, per germline. The CDR3 nucleotides read TGTGCCATCAGTGAGCCCGAGCGGGGGGACAATGAGCAGTTCTTC. Protein product: CAISEPERGDNEQFF.

This clone was picked up one time. V is TRBV9 and J is TRBJ2-7, with 7 bases lining up with TRBD2. V lost 4 bases to trimming and J lost 2 bases; unmatched junction nucleotides: 6. The CDR3 runs to 14 residues. Germline CDR1 and CDR2: SGDLS and YYNGEE. The DNA of the CDR3 is TGTGCCAGCAGCACTACTAGCGTTACCTACGAGCAGTACTTC. Its protein product is CASSTTSVTYEQYF.

This clone was observed a handful of times. The J gene is TRBJ2-7, the V gene TRBV5-6, with TRBD1 as a possible D gene (9 bases). Germline loops: CDR1 SGHDT, CDR2 YYEEEE. Trimming shortened V by 4 bases and J by 2 bases, and 25 bases separated the two germline ends. This CDR3 spans 18 amino acids. The CDR3, as DNA: TGTGCCAGCAGCCAATTTGTTTATAGCGGGACAGGGCCCTACGAGCAGTACTTC. This gives the protein CASSQFVYSGTGPYEQYF.

This clone was recorded a few times. The V call is TRBV6-2 or TRBV6-3, the J call TRBJ2-6; 7 nucleotides line up with TRBD2. There are 15 residues in the CDR3. V lost 5 bases and J lost 2; bases outside the gene matches: 3. Germline values: CDR1 MNHEY, CDR2 SVGEGT. CDR3 sequence reads: CASSKAGAGANVLTF. The DNA of the CDR3 is TGTGCCAGCAGTAAGGCGGGGGCTGGGGCCAACGTCCTGACTTTC.

The chain joins TRBV10-3 to TRBJ2-1; 9 bases are shared with TRBD2. Germline V gene sequence: CDR1 ENHRY, CDR2 SYGVKD. The CDR3 loop spans 17 amino acids. V shed 2 bases and J 7 bases; nucleotides not matched to a gene: 12. Written as DNA, the CDR3 is TGTGCCATCAGTGAGCGCCTTAGCGGGAGTGATGGAAATGAGCAGTTCTTC. It specifies CAISERLSGSDGNEQFF.

The genes are TRBV28 and TRBJ1-2; TRBD1 might be the D (6 bases). The CDR3 sequence is 13 residues long. Trimming shortened V by 5 bases and J by 7 bases, and 14 bases separated the two germline ends. The germline V gene encodes CDR1 MDHEN and CDR2 SYDVKM. The CDR3 is CASSNREMRGYTF. CDR3 sequence (DNA): TGTGCCAGCAGTAACAGGGAAATGCGTGGCTACACCTTC.

Of note for this clone: This may arise from a read error, as a much more abundant clone is one base away. The sample has other DNA sequences that encode this CDR3 too. The rearrangement joins TRBV7-2 to TRBJ2-7; 7 bases line up with TRBD2. This CDR3 has 15 amino acids. J was trimmed by 0 bases and V by 0 bases; bases with no gene match: 2. CDR1 is SGHTA and CDR2 is FQGNSA in the germline V gene. CDR3 bases: TGTGCCAGCAGCTTAGCGGGAGGGCCCTCCTACGAGCAGTACTTC. Its protein is CASSLAGGPSYEQYF.

The genes are TRBV4-1 and TRBJ2-5; 9 bases are a match to TRBD1. This CDR3 has 15 residues. J lost 5 bases, V lost 0 bases, and 4 bases had no gene match. Germline V lookup: CDR1 MGHRA, CDR2 YSYEKL. Here the CDR3 DNA reads TGCGCCAGCAGCCAAGAGAACAGGGGGCTGGAGACCCAGTACTTC. It codes for CASSQENRGLETQYF.

This sequence joins TRBV2 and TRBJ2-4; 10 positions agree with TRBD1. The germline V gene has CDR1 SNHLY and CDR2 FYNNEI. The CDR3 contains 15 residues. The J segment lost 11 bases and the V segment lost 0 bases, leaving 7 bases of the junction unmatched. Here the CDR3 reads CASSEASRQGALQYF. For the CDR3, the DNA is TGTGCCAGCAGTGAAGCGTCGAGACAGGGGGCGCTTCAGTACTTC.

This clone was seen more than once but under ten times. The J gene is TRBJ1-1, the V gene TRBV6-2 or TRBV6-3, with no clear D. Germline V gives CDR1 MNHEY, CDR2 SVGEGT. The V gene lost 4 bases and the J gene lost 1 base, with 10 bases spanning the gap. CDR3 length: 14 amino acids. In nucleotides, the CDR3 is TGTGCCAGCAGTTCCCAGGTGGCGAACACTGAAGCTTTCTTT. Translated: CASSSQVANTEAFF.

V gene TRBV6-6 combines with J gene TRBJ2-1, with 10 positions matching TRBD2. The length of the CDR3 is 15 residues. CDR1 and CDR2 (germline): MNHNY, SVGAGI (reference sequence). Trimming removed 6 bases from V and 4 bases from J; junction bases left unmatched: 6. CDR3 DNA: TGTGCCAGCAGAAATAGCGGGAGGTTGTACAATGAGCAGTTCTTC. The encoded protein is CASRNSGRLYNEQFF.

This rearrangement joins TRBV6-5 to TRBJ1-1; D remains ambiguous. CDR3 length equals 13 residues. Germline V gene data show CDR1 as MNHEY and CDR2 as SVGAGI. V was cut by 7 bases and J by 1 base, with 10 bases left in between. CDR3 amino acids: CASKRGGNTEAFF. The CDR3 DNA reads as TGTGCCAGCAAACGTGGCGGGAACACTGAAGCTTTCTTT.

The chain uses TRBV19 and TRBJ2-3; TRBD2 matches 11 bases. Germline CDR1 reads LNHDA; CDR2 reads SQIVND (reference sequence). The CDR3 totals 14 residues. The J segment lost 5 bases and the V segment lost 5 bases, leaving 3 bases of the junction unmatched. CDR3 DNA: TGTGCCAGTAGTCTCGGGACTAGCGGAGATACGCAGTATTTT. As protein: CASSLGTSGDTQYF.

This clone was seen only a few times. This chain connects TRBV7-2 to TRBJ2-5; 7 nucleotides line up with TRBD2. The CDR3 is 13 residues long. With V trimmed by 4 bases and J by 5 bases, 4 bases remained unmatched. CDR1 is SGHTA, CDR2 FQGNSA, per germline. The CDR3 region has the DNA TGTGCCAGCAGCTGGGGGGGGAGGGAGACCCAGTACTTC. Its protein product is CASSWGGRETQYF.

The V and J genes are TRBV29-1 and TRBJ1-5, with 7 bases matching TRBD1. J gave up 7 bases and V 7 bases, and 10 bases lay outside the gene matches. Germline CDR1 is SQVTM and CDR2 is ANQGSEA. The CDR3 loop spans 13 amino acids. In DNA form, the CDR3 reads TGCAGCGGGAACGACAGGGAGTTGCAGCCCCAGCATTTT. It yields the protein CSGNDRELQPQHF.

The chain combines TRBV19 with TRBJ2-6, with unresolved D. V dropped 4 bases and J dropped 4 bases, with 11 bases sitting between them. The length of the CDR3 is 15 residues. The V gene's germline CDR1 is LNHDA and CDR2 SQIVND (reference sequence). The DNA of the CDR3 is TGTGCCAGTAGTACCTCGAGCCGCGGGGCCAACGTCCTGACTTTC. Protein sequence: CASSTSSRGANVLTF.

As DNA, the CDR3 is TGCGCCAGCAGCCCATGGACAGGGGCCTACGAGCAGTACTTC. This translates into CASSPWTGAYEQYF. J is TRBJ2-7 and V is TRBV5-1; TRBD1 matches 9 bases. Losses at the gene ends were 4 bases for V and 2 bases for J; bases not matched to a gene: 4. Germline assignment: CDR1 SGHRS and CDR2 YFSETQ. This CDR3 comprises 14 residues.

This clone was recorded once. The chain recombines TRBV6-5 with TRBJ2-5; 7 bases line up with TRBD2. CDR1 is MNHEY and CDR2 is SVGAGI in the germline V gene. With V trimmed by 6 bases and J by 4 bases, 11 bases remained unmatched. The CDR3 totals 15 residues. The CDR3 is CASSLGPSGVETQYF. Here the CDR3 DNA reads TGTGCCAGCAGCCTAGGGCCCAGCGGGGTAGAGACCCAGTACTTC.